The 3 T cell receptor beta chains in this list originate from one sample, sequenced in a study of molecular identifiers for immune sequencing clone quantification. TCRdb re-called the PCR reads through MiXCR, storing one row per CDR3 protein. The sample consists of around 320,000 distinct CDR3 sequences, 24% of them appearing once. Sequenced sample: naive CD8+ T cells from blood, with Jurkat cell RNA spiked in. Specified subset: FACS-sorted CD8+CD4-CCR7+CD45RA+ naive T cells. These receptors came from a human donor in good health. Some libraries in this study had Jurkat cell RNA spiked in.

V gene TRBV7-6 combines with J gene TRBJ2-7; D remains unclear. V lost 6 bases and J lost 5, with 11 bases in between. The CDR3 is 12 amino acids. In germline, CDR1 is SGHVS, CDR2 FNYEAQ. The DNA for the CDR3 is TGTGCCAGCAGAAATGTTAACGACGAGCAGTACTTC. Translated, it gives CASRNVNDEQYF.

For this clonotype: A junction boundary mismatches the germline segment, possibly from a read error. The rearrangement uses TRBV13 and TRBJ2-5; no clear D. Germline CDR1 and CDR2: PRHDT and FYEKMQ (reference sequence). The CDR3 has 13 amino acids. The CDR3 DNA follows: TGTGCCAGCAGCTTATACAGCCAAGAGGCCCAGTACTTC. Amino acid sequence: CASSLYSQEAQYF.

The chain employs TRBV11-2 and TRBJ2-7; TRBD1 might be the D (6 bases). This CDR3 has 15 amino acids. The V gene's germline CDR1 is SGHAT and CDR2 FQNNGV. V shed 2 bases and J shed 4 bases, with 15 bases lying between them. CDR3 sequence reads: CASSLTPRTEYEQYF. DNA for the CDR3: TGTGCCAGCAGCTTAACCCCACGGACAGAGTACGAGCAGTACTTC. Looking up the rest from reference TRBV11-2 and TRBJ2-7 gives the full variable domain: EAGVAQSPRYKIIEKRQSVAFWCNPISGHATLYWYQQILGQGPKLLIQFQNNGVVDDSQLPKDRFSAERLKGVDSTLKIQPAKLEDSAVYLCASSLTPRTEYEQYFGPGTRLTVT.